The rows below give T cell receptor beta chains drawn from one sample of a study of blood T cell repertoires in COVID-19. Sequencing used immunoSEQ multiplex PCR; TCRdb keeps in-frame clones, though not all of them. The data contain around 200,000 clones, approximately 87% of them seen just once; the ten biggest clones take up about 10%. Sequencing was carried out using peripheral blood. The receptor source for this set is a woman aged 55 to 70 with COVID-19, enrolled during active disease. CDR3s include the opening cysteine and the closing phenylalanine or tryptophan. The order of the fields is clone size, D gene, V gene, J gene, CDR3 DNA, CDR3 protein. D genes are given only for firm matches. Rows may omit the clone size; those that give it use once, few, many or a size class.

.	.	TRBV7-3	TRBJ1-2	TGTGCCAGCAGGTTCCACTGGAGCTATGGCTACACCTTC	CASRFHWSYGYTF
.	TRBD2	TRBV7-6	TRBJ2-7	TGTGCCAGCAGCTTAGGTGCTAGCGGGAGTAAGGGAGAGCAGTACTTC	CASSLGASGSKGEQYF
.	TRBD2	TRBV5-8	TRBJ2-3	TGTGCCAGCAGCTCTTTTAGCGGGAGGGCAGATACGCAGTATTTT	CASSSFSGRADTQYF
.	TRBD1	TRBV4-2	TRBJ1-1	TGTGCCAGCAGCCAAGATGGCAGGGGGCGAACTGAAGCTTTCTTT	CASSQDGRGRTEAFF
.	.	TRBV5-4	TRBJ2-1	TGTGCCAGCAGCTTGCAGGCGCGAGATGAGCAGTTCTTC	CASSLQARDEQFF
.	.	TRBV5-1	TRBJ2-6	TGCGCCAGCAGCGCAGGGACTGGGGCCAACGTCCTGACTTTC	CASSAGTGANVLTF
.	.	TRBV10-3	TRBJ1-4	TGTGCCATCAGTGAGACTGGACAGAATAATGAAAAACTGTTTTTT	CAISETGQNNEKLFF
.	TRBD2	TRBV4-1	TRBJ2-7	TGCGCCAGCAGCCAAGAAGCGGGGGGGGTTAACGGCGAGCAGTACTTC	CASSQEAGGVNGEQYF
.	TRBD2	TRBV10-3	TRBJ2-1	TGTGCCATCATTGACGGGAGGGGTGAGCAGTTCTTC	CAIIDGRGEQFF
.	TRBD1	TRBV24-1	TRBJ1-2	TGTGCCACCAGTGACCCGGGACAGGGAGACTATGGCTACACCTTC	CATSDPGQGDYGYTF
few	TRBD1	TRBV15	TRBJ1-6	TGTGCCACCAGTCGTGACAGGGGGTTGGGCTCACCCCTCCACTTT	CATSRDRGLGSPLHF
.	.	TRBV30	TRBJ2-7	TGTGCCTGGACTAAGTCCACCCGGGAGCAGTACTTC	CAWTKSTREQYF
.	TRBD1	TRBV10-3	TRBJ2-1	TGTGCCATACAAGGACAGGGGGCATTCGATGAGCAGTTCTTC	CAIQGQGAFDEQFF
.	.	TRBV19	TRBJ2-4	TGTGCCAGTAGTATGCAGGTAATAGCCAAAAACATTCAGTACTTC	CASSMQVIAKNIQYF
.	TRBD2	TRBV6-2/TRBV6-3	TRBJ2-1	TGTGCCAGCAGTTATCCTAGCGGGCGCCACAATGAGCAGTTCTTC	CASSYPSGRHNEQFF
.	.	TRBV28	TRBJ1-3	TGTGCCAGCAGGCCTAACGATGATTCTGGAAACACCATATATTTT	CASRPNDDSGNTIYF
.	TRBD1	TRBV3-1/TRBV3-2	TRBJ1-2	TGTGCCAGCAGCCTTACAGCGGGACAGGGTTACTATGGCTACACCTTC	CASSLTAGQGYYGYTF
.	TRBD1	TRBV7-2	TRBJ1-3	TGTGCCAGCAGCTTTCTTAGGGCTGGTGGATTCGGAGGGGGCAACACCATATATTTT	CASSFLRAGGFGGGNTIYF
.	.	TRBV24-1	TRBJ2-1	TGTGCCACCAGGATCTCGGGGGTGGATGAGCAGTTCTTC	CATRISGVDEQFF
.	.	TRBV6-6	TRBJ1-1	TGTGCCAGCACCCGGACAGACTTGAACACTGAAGCTTTCTTT	CASTRTDLNTEAFF
.	.	TRBV18	TRBJ2-1	TGTGCCAGCTCACCACCGAGGCGGATGTACAATGAGCAGTTCTTC	CASSPPRRMYNEQFF
.	.	TRBV4-3	TRBJ2-3	TGCGCCAGCAGCCAAGATTGGAAGGGGAGGGATACGCAGTATTTT	CASSQDWKGRDTQYF
.	.	TRBV10-1	TRBJ2-1	TGCGCCAGCAGTGAGGGTGGGAGCTCCTACAATGAGCAGTTCTTC	CASSEGGSSYNEQFF
once	TRBD2	TRBV19	TRBJ2-7	TGTGCCAGTAGTATAGTGAGCGGGAGCTCCTACGAGCAGTACTTC	CASSIVSGSSYEQYF